This passage covers 31 T cell receptor beta chains from one sample sequenced in a study of T cells in Graves' hyperthyroidism and ophthalmopathy. Amplification yielded TCR beta CDR3 regions, with RNA transcripts as the source. Primed by the HTBI set, a first-round RT-PCR was run on the TCR CDR3. From the multiplex PCR reads, TCRdb called clonotypes with MiXCR, one entry per CDR3 protein. The table includes 390,000 or so distinct CDR3 sequences, under 15% detected once. Specimen: blood. The receptor set was obtained from a man between 18 and 35 years old with Graves' ophthalmopathy.

This clonotype was detected a few times. The chain joins TRBV4-1 to TRBJ2-7, with D hard to call. Germline V CDR1 and CDR2: MGHRA, YSYEKL. The CDR3 is 12 amino acids. Trimming took 5 bases from V and 6 from J, leaving 11 bases between them. CDR3 sequence (DNA): TGCGCCAGCAGCACAACCCTCGGCGAGCAGTACTTC. Its protein is CASSTTLGEQYF.

In this sample, this clonotype turned up many times. The chain links TRBV5-1 to TRBJ2-1, with 12 positions matching TRBD2. The CDR3 has 15 amino acids. With 4 bases clipped from V and 5 bases from J, the junction kept 4 bases outside the gene matches. CDR1 and CDR2 from the germline V gene are SGHRS and YFSETQ. CDR3 loop: CASSPSGRGHNEQFF. In DNA, the CDR3 is TGCGCCAGCAGCCCTAGCGGGAGGGGGCACAATGAGCAGTTCTTC.

The V call is TRBV7-9, the J call TRBJ2-4; 16 bases are a match to TRBD2. The V and J ends lost 4 bases and 7 bases, in that order; junction bases with no gene match: 7. CDR3 length: 17 residues. Looked up from germline, CDR1 is SEHNR and CDR2 is FQNEAQ (reference sequence). In DNA, the CDR3 is TGTGCCAGCAGCTCAGGGACTAGCGGGAGGGCCTCGAACATTCAGTACTTC. This gives the protein CASSSGTSGRASNIQYF.

This clonotype was seen a few times. The CDR3 DNA follows: TGTGCCAGTAGTGTGGACAGGGGCATATATGGCTACACCTTC. The encoded protein is CASSVDRGIYGYTF. The chain recombines TRBV19 with TRBJ1-2, with 9 bases lining up with TRBD1. Germline CDR1 is LNHDA and CDR2 is SQIVND (reference sequence). The CDR3 length is 14 residues. V shed 5 bases, J shed 5 bases, and the junction held 6 bases outside the gene matches.

In its sample, this clonotype was seen many times. The gene calls are TRBV2 and TRBJ1-3; 8 nucleotides agree with TRBD1. V shed 6 bases and J 2 bases; nucleotides not matched to a gene: 3. Germline lookup yields CDR1 SNHLY and CDR2 FYNNEI. The CDR3 sequence is 14 residues long. CDR3 loop: CASSRQGPGNTIYF. CDR3 DNA sequence: TGTGCCAGCAGCAGACAGGGGCCTGGAAACACCATATATTTT.

CDR3 sequence: CASTRRDSRGTQYF. DNA for the CDR3: TGTGCCAGCACTCGCCGGGACAGTCGAGGGACCCAGTACTTC. This chain joins TRBV12-3 or TRBV12-4 and TRBJ2-5, with 7 positions matching TRBD1. V was clipped by 7 bases and J by 7 bases; unmatched bases: 12. CDR3 length equals 14 residues.

At least ten counts were recorded for this clonotype. The rearrangement joins TRBV7-9 to TRBJ2-5; D is undetermined. Per germline, CDR1 SEHNR and CDR2 FQNEAQ (reference sequence). The CDR3 runs to 13 residues. Trimming took 1 base from V and 5 from J, leaving 8 bases between them. The CDR3 is CASSLESRETQYF. The CDR3 DNA is TGTGCCAGCAGCTTAGAGAGCAGGGAGACCCAGTACTTC.

This chain links TRBV6-1 with TRBJ2-7; 10 bases are shared with TRBD2. V dropped 6 bases and J dropped 7; count of bases not matched to a gene: 24. Germline V gene sequence: CDR1 MNHNS, CDR2 SASEGT. CDR3 length: 19 residues. The CDR3 loop reads CASSRGNRGLAGAGREQYF. CDR3 sequence (DNA): TGTGCCAGCAGCCGAGGAAACCGGGGGCTAGCGGGAGCCGGGAGGGAGCAGTACTTC.

The rearrangement uses TRBV11-1 and TRBJ2-5; no definite D call. V shed 5 bases and J shed 4 bases, with 8 bases lying between them. CDR1 is SGHAT, CDR2 FQDESV, per germline (reference sequence). The CDR3 consists of 12 residues. CDR3 in amino acids: CASSPSGETQYF. The CDR3 region has the DNA TGTGCCAGCAGCCCCTCGGGAGAGACCCAGTACTTC.

This clonotype was observed at least ten times. The chain recombines TRBV10-1 with TRBJ2-5; D ambiguous. Per germline, CDR1 WNHNN and CDR2 SYGVQD (reference sequence). This CDR3 is 12 amino acids long. V lost 3 bases, J lost 3 bases, and 5 bases lay in between. For the CDR3, the DNA is TGCGCCAGCAGTGACTCGAAAGAGACCCAGTACTTC. It is translated as CASSDSKETQYF.

The chain is built from TRBV20-1 and TRBJ2-1; TRBD2 aligns across 8 bases. Germline V gene data show CDR1 as DFQATT and CDR2 as SNEGSKA (reference sequence). With V trimmed by 7 bases and J by 7 bases, 12 bases remained unmatched. The CDR3 is 14 amino acids. DNA for the CDR3: TGCAGTGTTAGGCTAGCGGGCTTCAGGAATGAGCAGTTCTTC. Protein product: CSVRLAGFRNEQFF.

The chain uses TRBV3-1 and TRBJ1-1, with D possibly being TRBD1 (5 bases). V was trimmed by 0 bases and J by 11 bases, leaving 16 bases between them. The CDR3 is 14 residues long. Germline CDR1 and CDR2: LGHDT and YNNKEL (reference sequence). CDR3 DNA: TGTGCCAGCAGCCAAGATCTGGGTCCAGGGCGGGCTTTCTTT. It encodes CASSQDLGPGRAFF.

This clonotype was recorded at least ten times. The CDR3 sequence: CASSTRRGETQYF. CDR3 DNA sequence: TGTGCCAGCAGTACTCGAAGGGGAGAGACCCAGTACTTC. The rearrangement joins TRBV12-3 or TRBV12-4 to TRBJ2-5, with a tentative D call TRBD1 (5 bases). Trimming shortened V by 5 bases and J by 4 bases, and 11 bases separated the two germline ends. This CDR3 spans 13 amino acids.

Many counts were recorded for this clonotype. The chain uses TRBV5-1 and TRBJ2-1; 7 positions agree with TRBD2. The CDR3 has 16 residues. Germline assignment: CDR1 SGHRS and CDR2 YFSETQ. V lost 3 bases, J lost 2 bases, and 8 bases stayed unmatched. CDR3 nucleotide sequence: TGCGCCAGCAGCTCCGCGGGAGCGGGGCCCTACAATGAGCAGTTCTTC. Translated, it gives CASSSAGAGPYNEQFF.

The chain recombines TRBV5-4 with TRBJ2-5; D perhaps matches TRBD1 (7 bases). Germline V gene lookup returns CDR1 SGHNT and CDR2 YYREEE (reference sequence). V dropped 7 bases and J dropped 2 bases, with 15 bases sitting between them. The CDR3 sequence is 14 residues long. CDR3 sequence reads: CASGTSGGQETQYF. DNA of the CDR3: TGTGCCAGCGGGACCTCAGGGGGGCAAGAGACCCAGTACTTC.

This clonotype was observed at least ten times. The chain recombines TRBV18 with TRBJ2-1, with 7 bases fitting TRBD2. The J segment lost 0 bases and the V segment lost 2 bases, leaving 4 bases of the junction unmatched. This CDR3 is 16 amino acids long. Germline CDR1 is KGHSH and CDR2 is LQKENI. CDR3 sequence: CASSPRDYPSYNEQFF. In DNA, the CDR3 is TGTGCCAGCTCACCAAGGGACTACCCCTCCTACAATGAGCAGTTCTTC.

This clonotype was seen only a few times. The chain combines TRBV13 with TRBJ2-7; D unresolved. The CDR3 is 14 residues long. Trimming took off 0 bases at V and 4 bases at J, with 10 bases between the two ends. Germline lookup yields CDR1 PRHDT and CDR2 FYEKMQ (reference sequence). Written as DNA, the CDR3 is TGTGCCAGCAGCTTAGGCCGCTCGCAATACGAGCAGTACTTC. It specifies CASSLGRSQYEQYF.

This clonotype was detected many times. The chain uses TRBV6-1 and TRBJ2-1; perhaps TRBD2 as D (6 bases). V was pared by 4 bases and J by 6 bases, with 22 bases between. This CDR3 region has 17 residues. Per germline, CDR1 MNHNS and CDR2 SASEGT. CDR3 amino acids: CASSGLGLSTGFNEQFF. The CDR3 DNA reads TGTGCCAGCAGTGGCCTGGGACTCTCTACGGGGTTCAATGAGCAGTTCTTC.

This clonotype was recorded many times. The V and J genes are TRBV27 and TRBJ2-7; tentatively, D is TRBD1 or TRBD2 (5 bases each). V gave up 3 bases and J gave up 3 bases, with 12 bases separating them. Per germline, CDR1 MNHEY and CDR2 SMNVEV (reference sequence). The CDR3 totals 14 residues. This chain's CDR3 is CASSFGWGRYEQYF. CDR3 coding DNA: TGTGCCAGCAGTTTTGGGTGGGGACGCTACGAGCAGTACTTC.

This clonotype was seen at least ten times. V gene TRBV11-1 combines with J gene TRBJ2-7; TRBD1 aligns across 8 bases. J was trimmed by 5 bases and V by 5 bases; bases with no gene match: 11. Germline CDR1 reads SGHAT; CDR2 reads FQDESV (reference sequence). The CDR3 runs to 15 residues. The CDR3 reads CASSPGTGGGNEQYF. CDR3 nucleotide sequence: TGTGCCAGCAGCCCAGGAACAGGGGGAGGCAACGAGCAGTACTTC.

CDR3 bases: TGTGCCAGTCGACGCCGGGGACAGGAGACCTATGGCTACACCTTC. This encodes CASRRRGQETYGYTF. This chain joins TRBV19 and TRBJ1-2; 8 bases map to TRBD1. J lost 4 bases, V lost 8 bases, and 12 bases had no gene match. Germline V gene lookup returns CDR1 LNHDA and CDR2 SQIVND (reference sequence). This CDR3 region has 15 residues.

As to this clonotype: Just one base apart from a much larger clone, this may be a read error. This chain uses TRBV6-2 or TRBV6-3 with TRBJ2-1; 9 nucleotides agree with TRBD2. Germline CDR1 and CDR2: MNHEY and SVGEGT. This CDR3 contains 16 residues. The J segment lost 5 bases and the V segment lost 6 bases, leaving 11 bases of the junction unmatched. CDR3 DNA: TGTGCCAGCAGGGGGGGGCGGGGGGGCGCCAACAATGAGCAGTTCTTC. Translated: CASRGGRGGANNEQFF.

At least ten counts were recorded for this clonotype. J is TRBJ1-1 and V is TRBV19; TRBD1 might be the D (6 bases). Germline CDR1 reads LNHDA; CDR2 reads SQIVND (reference sequence). There are 14 residues in the CDR3. Trimming took off 3 bases at V and 1 base at J, with 9 bases between the two ends. CDR3 DNA: TGTGCCAGTAGTATCAACAGGGAGAACACTGAAGCTTTCTTT. It yields the protein CASSINRENTEAFF.

There are many counts of this clonotype. The chain links TRBV10-3 to TRBJ2-1; TRBD2 aligns across 10 bases. J lost 9 bases, V lost 10 bases, and 3 bases had no gene match. The V gene's germline CDR1 is ENHRY and CDR2 SYGVKD. CDR3 size: 11 residues. The CDR3 is CATTSGIEQFF. Written as DNA, the CDR3 is TGTGCCACTACTAGCGGGATTGAGCAGTTCTTC.

This clonotype was seen only a few times. The chain is built from TRBV5-1 and TRBJ2-5; possible D gene TRBD1, 6 bases. V dropped 3 bases and J dropped 1 base, with 13 bases sitting between them. This CDR3 comprises 15 residues. CDR1 is SGHRS, CDR2 YFSETQ, per germline. The CDR3 DNA reads TGCGCCAGCAGCTACACCCAGGGGCCCCAAGAGACCCAGTACTTC. Protein product: CASSYTQGPQETQYF.

This clonotype was seen at least ten times. The chain couples TRBV13 to TRBJ2-1; no clear D gene. Germline V gene data show CDR1 as PRHDT and CDR2 as FYEKMQ (reference sequence). V lost 4 bases and J 7 bases, leaving 5 bases between the germline ends. The CDR3 runs to 11 residues. The CDR3 is CASSSQNEQFF. As DNA, the CDR3 is TGTGCCAGCAGCTCCCAGAATGAGCAGTTCTTC.

Many counts were recorded for this clonotype. The J gene is TRBJ2-7, the V gene TRBV10-3; TRBD1 or TRBD2 may be the D gene (5 bases each). Germline loops: CDR1 ENHRY, CDR2 SYGVKD. This CDR3 is 14 amino acids long. Trimming shortened V by 6 bases and J by 3 bases, and 15 bases separated the two germline ends. The CDR3 reads CAIRAPGTGYEQYF. CDR3 sequence (DNA): TGTGCCATCAGAGCCCCAGGGACCGGCTACGAGCAGTACTTC.

This clonotype showed up many times. The chain combines TRBV12-3 or TRBV12-4 with TRBJ1-2; 8 bases agree with TRBD1. The CDR3 extends over 13 amino acids. With V trimmed by 5 bases and J by 8 bases, 7 bases remained unmatched. The CDR3 sequence: CASSPLTGAGYTF. In DNA, the CDR3 is TGTGCCAGCAGTCCACTGACAGGGGCGGGCTACACCTTC.

The chain recombines TRBV9 with TRBJ1-2; maybe TRBD1 (5 bases). The CDR3 sequence is 14 residues long. V lost 6 bases and J lost 9, with 21 bases in between. Germline CDR1 and CDR2: SGDLS and YYNGEE. The CDR3 nucleotides are TGTGCCAGCACCGAGGGAAGTCAGGGCGGTAGCTACACCTTC. Its translation: CASTEGSQGGSYTF.

This clonotype was detected a few times. The chain has TRBV4-1 and TRBJ2-1; TRBD1 matches at 8 bases. CDR3 length: 16 amino acids. Looked up from germline, CDR1 is MGHRA and CDR2 is YSYEKL. The V and J ends lost 2 bases and 9 bases, in that order; junction bases with no gene match: 12. Written as DNA, the CDR3 is TGCGCCAGCAGCCAATCTGACCTGGACAGGGTTGGTGAGCAGTTCTTC. Encoded protein: CASSQSDLDRVGEQFF.

This clonotype was picked up many times. The V and J genes are TRBV3-1 and TRBJ2-7; possibly TRBD1 or TRBD2 for D (5 bases each). CDR1 and CDR2 (germline): LGHDT, YNNKEL (reference sequence). The CDR3 is 14 residues long. Trimming stripped 2 bases from V and 3 bases from J, with 11 bases between. The CDR3, as DNA: TGTGCCAGCAGCCAACGGGACGCTGGCTACGAGCAGTACTTC. Translation: CASSQRDAGYEQYF.